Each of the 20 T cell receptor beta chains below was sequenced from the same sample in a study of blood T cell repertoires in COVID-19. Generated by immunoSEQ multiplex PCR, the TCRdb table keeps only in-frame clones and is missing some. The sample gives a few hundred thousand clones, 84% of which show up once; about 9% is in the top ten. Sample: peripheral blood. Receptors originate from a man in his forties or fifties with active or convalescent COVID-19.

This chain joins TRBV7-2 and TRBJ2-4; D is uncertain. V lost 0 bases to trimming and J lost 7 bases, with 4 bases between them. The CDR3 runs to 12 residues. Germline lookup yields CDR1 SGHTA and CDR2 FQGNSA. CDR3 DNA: TGTGCCAGCAGCTTAGCGCAGAACATTCAGTACTTC. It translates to CASSLAQNIQYF.

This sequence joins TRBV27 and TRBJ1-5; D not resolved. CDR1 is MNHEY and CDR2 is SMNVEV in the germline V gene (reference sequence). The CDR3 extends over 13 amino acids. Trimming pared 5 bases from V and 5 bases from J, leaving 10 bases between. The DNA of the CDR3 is TGTGCCAGCAGTCCCACAGCTTATCAGCCCCAGCATTTT. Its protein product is CASSPTAYQPQHF.

The CDR3 DNA is TGTGCCAGCAGCTTGGTTCGCGGGAGGGGTTACAATGAGCAGTTCTTC. This translates into CASSLVRGRGYNEQFF. The rearrangement links TRBV5-4 to TRBJ2-1, with 9 bases lining up with TRBD2. CDR1 SGHNT and CDR2 YYREEE come from the germline V gene (reference sequence). With 0 bases clipped from V and 4 bases from J, the junction kept 5 bases outside the gene matches. This CDR3 has 16 amino acids.

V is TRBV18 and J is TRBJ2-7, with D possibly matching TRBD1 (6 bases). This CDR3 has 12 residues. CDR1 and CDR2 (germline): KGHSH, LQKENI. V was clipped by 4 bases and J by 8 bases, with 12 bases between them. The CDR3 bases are TGTGCCAGCTCACGAAACAGGGATCAGCAGTACTTC. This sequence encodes CASSRNRDQQYF. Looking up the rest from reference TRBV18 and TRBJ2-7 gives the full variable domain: NAGVMQNPRHLVRRRGQEARLRCSPMKGHSHVYWYRQLPEEGLKFMVYLQKENIIDESGMPKERFSAEFPKEGPSILRIQQVVRGDSAAYFCASSRNRDQQYFGPGTRLTVT.

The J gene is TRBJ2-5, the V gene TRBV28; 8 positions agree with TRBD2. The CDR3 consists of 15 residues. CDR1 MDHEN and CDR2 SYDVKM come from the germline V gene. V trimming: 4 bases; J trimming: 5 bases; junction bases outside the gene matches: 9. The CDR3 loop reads CASSSFFGRDETQYF. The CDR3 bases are TGTGCCAGCAGTTCCTTTTTCGGGAGGGATGAGACCCAGTACTTC.

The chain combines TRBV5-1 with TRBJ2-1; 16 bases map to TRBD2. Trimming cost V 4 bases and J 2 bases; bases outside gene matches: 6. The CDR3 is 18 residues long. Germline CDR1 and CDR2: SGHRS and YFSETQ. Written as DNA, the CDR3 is TGCGCCAGCAGCATGGGACTAGCGGGAGGGTCGACCTACAATGAGCAGTTCTTC. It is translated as CASSMGLAGGSTYNEQFF.

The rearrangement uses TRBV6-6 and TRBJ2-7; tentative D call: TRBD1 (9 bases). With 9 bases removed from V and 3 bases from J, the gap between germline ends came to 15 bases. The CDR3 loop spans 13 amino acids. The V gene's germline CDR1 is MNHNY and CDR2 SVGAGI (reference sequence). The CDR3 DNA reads TGTGCCAGTAGCGGGACAGGGAACTACGAGCAGTACTTC. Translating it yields CASSGTGNYEQYF.

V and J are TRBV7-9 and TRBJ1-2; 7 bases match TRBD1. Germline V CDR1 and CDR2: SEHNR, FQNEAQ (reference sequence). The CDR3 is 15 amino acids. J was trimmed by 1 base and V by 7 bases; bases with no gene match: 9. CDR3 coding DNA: TGTGCCAGCATCCCGGGACAGAGCTATAACTATGGCTACACCTTC. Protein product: CASIPGQSYNYGYTF.

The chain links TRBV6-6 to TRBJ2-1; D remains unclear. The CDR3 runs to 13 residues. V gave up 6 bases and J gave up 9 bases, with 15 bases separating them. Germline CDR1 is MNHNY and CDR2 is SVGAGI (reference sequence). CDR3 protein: CASRPPFYGEQFF. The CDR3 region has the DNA TGTGCCAGCAGACCCCCATTCTATGGTGAGCAGTTCTTC.

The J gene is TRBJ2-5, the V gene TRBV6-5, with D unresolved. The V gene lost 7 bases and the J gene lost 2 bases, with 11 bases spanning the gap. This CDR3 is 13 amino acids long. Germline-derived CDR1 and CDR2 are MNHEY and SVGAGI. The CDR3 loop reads CASTVLVQETQYF. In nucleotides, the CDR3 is TGTGCCAGCACCGTCCTAGTGCAAGAGACCCAGTACTTC.

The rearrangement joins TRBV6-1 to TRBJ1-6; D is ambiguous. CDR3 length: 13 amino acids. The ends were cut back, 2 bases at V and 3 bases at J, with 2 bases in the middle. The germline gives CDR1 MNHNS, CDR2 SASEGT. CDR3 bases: TGTGCCAGCAGTGAACACTATAATTCACCCCTCCACTTT. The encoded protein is CASSEHYNSPLHF.

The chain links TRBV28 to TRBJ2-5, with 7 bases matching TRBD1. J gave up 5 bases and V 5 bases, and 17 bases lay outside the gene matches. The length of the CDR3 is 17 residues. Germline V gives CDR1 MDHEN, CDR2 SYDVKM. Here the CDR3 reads CASSTPSEGALWETQYF. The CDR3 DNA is TGTGCCAGCAGTACTCCCTCCGAGGGGGCGCTTTGGGAGACCCAGTACTTC.

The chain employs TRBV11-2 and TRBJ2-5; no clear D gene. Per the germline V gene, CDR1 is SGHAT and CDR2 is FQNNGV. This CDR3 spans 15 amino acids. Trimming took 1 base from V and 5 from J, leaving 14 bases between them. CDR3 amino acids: CASSLGVRGDETQYF. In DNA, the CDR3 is TGTGCCAGCAGCTTAGGGGTACGAGGAGACGAGACCCAGTACTTC.

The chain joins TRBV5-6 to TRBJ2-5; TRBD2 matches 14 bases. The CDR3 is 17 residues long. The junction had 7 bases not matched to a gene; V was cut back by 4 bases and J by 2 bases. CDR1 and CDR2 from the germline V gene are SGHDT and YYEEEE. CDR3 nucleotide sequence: TGTGCCAGCAGCGACGGGCGACTAGCGGGGGGGCAAGAGACCCAGTACTTC. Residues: CASSDGRLAGGQETQYF.

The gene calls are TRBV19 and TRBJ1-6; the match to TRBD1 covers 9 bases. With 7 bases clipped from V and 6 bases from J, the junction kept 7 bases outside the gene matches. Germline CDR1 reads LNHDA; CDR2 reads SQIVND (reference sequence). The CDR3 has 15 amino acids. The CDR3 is CASTQQGAFNSPLHF. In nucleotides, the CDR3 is TGTGCCAGTACTCAACAGGGGGCCTTTAATTCACCCCTCCACTTT.

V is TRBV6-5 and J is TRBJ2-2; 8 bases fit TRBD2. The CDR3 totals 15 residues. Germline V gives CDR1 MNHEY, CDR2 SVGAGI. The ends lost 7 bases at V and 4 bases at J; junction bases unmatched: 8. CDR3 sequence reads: CASIVAGGSTGELFF. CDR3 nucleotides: TGTGCCAGCATTGTGGCGGGAGGTAGCACCGGGGAGCTGTTTTTT.

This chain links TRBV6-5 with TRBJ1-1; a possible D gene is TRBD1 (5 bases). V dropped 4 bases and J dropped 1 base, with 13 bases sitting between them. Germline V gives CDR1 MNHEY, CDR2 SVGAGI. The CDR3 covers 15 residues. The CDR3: CASSLSRGTNTEAFF. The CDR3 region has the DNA TGTGCCAGCAGTTTAAGTAGGGGAACGAACACTGAAGCTTTCTTT.

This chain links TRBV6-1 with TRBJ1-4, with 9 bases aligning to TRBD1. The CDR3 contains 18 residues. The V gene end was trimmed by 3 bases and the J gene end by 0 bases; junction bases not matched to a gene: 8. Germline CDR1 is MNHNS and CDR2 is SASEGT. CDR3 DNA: TGTGCCAGCAGTGATCCCGGGACAGGGTTTGCAACTAATGAAAAACTGTTTTTT. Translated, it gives CASSDPGTGFATNEKLFF.

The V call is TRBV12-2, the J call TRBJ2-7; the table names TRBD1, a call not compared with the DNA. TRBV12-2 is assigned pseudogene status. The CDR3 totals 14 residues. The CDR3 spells CASRSRTTSYEQYF. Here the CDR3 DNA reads TGTGCAAGTCGCTCACGCACGACATCCTACGAGCAGTACTTC.

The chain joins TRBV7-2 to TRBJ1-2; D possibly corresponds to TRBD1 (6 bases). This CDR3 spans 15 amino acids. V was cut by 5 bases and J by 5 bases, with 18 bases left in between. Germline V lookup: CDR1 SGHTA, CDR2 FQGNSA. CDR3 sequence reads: CASSPARTAVYGYTF. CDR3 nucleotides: TGTGCCAGCAGCCCCGCGAGGACAGCCGTTTATGGCTACACCTTC.